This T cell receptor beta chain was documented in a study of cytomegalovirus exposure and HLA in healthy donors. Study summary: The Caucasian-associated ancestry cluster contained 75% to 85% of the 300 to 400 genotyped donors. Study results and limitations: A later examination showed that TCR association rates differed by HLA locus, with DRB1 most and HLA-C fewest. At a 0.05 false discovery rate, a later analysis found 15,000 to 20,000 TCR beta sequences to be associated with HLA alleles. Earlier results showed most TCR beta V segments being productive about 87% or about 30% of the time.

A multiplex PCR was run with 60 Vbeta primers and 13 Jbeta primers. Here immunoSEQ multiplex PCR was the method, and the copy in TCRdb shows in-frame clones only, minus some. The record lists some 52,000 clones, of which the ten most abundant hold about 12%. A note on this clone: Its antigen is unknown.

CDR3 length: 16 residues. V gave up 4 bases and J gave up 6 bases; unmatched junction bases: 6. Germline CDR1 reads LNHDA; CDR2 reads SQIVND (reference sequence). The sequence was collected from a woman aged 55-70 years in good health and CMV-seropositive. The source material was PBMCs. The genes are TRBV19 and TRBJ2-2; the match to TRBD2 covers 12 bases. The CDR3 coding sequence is TGTGCCAGTAGTAAGCCTAGCGGGGGGGCCCCCGGGGAGCTGTTTTTT. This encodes CASSKPSGGAPGELFF.